Presented here are 24 T cell receptor beta chains from one specimen sequenced in a study of T cells in Graves' hyperthyroidism and ophthalmopathy. Amplification targeted TCR beta CDR3 regions from RNA transcripts. TCR CDR3 regions were first amplified by RT-PCR with HTBI primers. TCRdb processed the multiplex PCR reads anew with MiXCR; each CDR3 protein has one entry. The repertoire holds around 350,000 distinct CDR3 sequences, with roughly 14% as singletons. The sample comprised blood. The receptors derive from a woman aged 30 to 39 with Graves' ophthalmopathy.

This clonotype was found a few times. This sequence joins TRBV5-8 and TRBJ2-6, with TRBD1 matching over 10 bases. CDR3 length equals 16 residues. V shed 4 bases, J shed 9 bases, and the junction held 10 bases outside the gene matches. Germline CDR1 is SGHTS and CDR2 is YDEGEE. The CDR3 bases are TGTGCCAGCAGCATGGACAGGGGGGGAATCCACAACGTCCTGACTTTC. Its protein product is CASSMDRGGIHNVLTF.

In this sample, this clonotype turned up many times. This chain uses TRBV7-9 with TRBJ1-2; 7 nucleotides align to TRBD1. Looked up from germline, CDR1 is SEHNR and CDR2 is FQNEAQ (reference sequence). With 0 bases clipped from V and 3 bases from J, the junction kept 1 base outside the gene matches. This CDR3 spans 14 amino acids. Here the CDR3 reads CASSLAQGDYGYTF. CDR3 coding DNA: TGTGCCAGCAGCTTAGCGCAGGGGGACTATGGCTACACCTTC.

This clonotype was seen repeatedly, ten times or more. A read error may be the cause here, since a much bigger clone is one base away. The CDR3 loop reads CAWSVGAETQYF. The CDR3 DNA is TGTGCCTGGAGTGTAGGGGCAGAGACCCAGTACTTC. The chain recombines TRBV30 with TRBJ2-5, with D tentatively TRBD1 (5 bases). V was cut by 0 bases and J by 4 bases, with 6 bases left in between. The V gene's germline CDR1 is GTSNPN and CDR2 SVGIG (reference sequence). CDR3 size: 12 residues.

Turning to this clonotype: A read error may account for a junction end that differs from germline. The gene calls are TRBV7-9 and TRBJ1-6; D is unclear. This CDR3 spans 15 amino acids. Germline V lookup: CDR1 SEHNR, CDR2 FQNEAQ (reference sequence). CDR3 residues: CASRLGRGVNSPLHF. In DNA form, the CDR3 reads TGTGCCAGCAGATTAGGACGGGGAGTTAATTCACCCCTCCACTTT.

This clonotype showed up many times. J is TRBJ1-3 and V is TRBV2; D is perhaps TRBD1 (5 bases). Germline V gene lookup returns CDR1 SNHLY and CDR2 FYNNEI. CDR3 length: 13 amino acids. Trimming shortened V by 6 bases and J by 4 bases, and 10 bases separated the two germline ends. CDR3 region: CASSWGSGNTIYF. DNA of the CDR3: TGTGCCAGCAGCTGGGGGAGCGGAAACACCATATATTTT.

This clonotype was counted many times. The J gene is TRBJ2-7, the V gene TRBV11-2; 7 bases map to TRBD2. Germline V lookup: CDR1 SGHAT, CDR2 FQNNGV. The V and J ends lost 3 bases and 3 bases, in that order; junction bases with no gene match: 5. CDR3 size: 14 residues. CDR3 in DNA: TGTGCCAGCAGCTTGGCCGGGACTAACTACGAGCAGTACTTC. It translates to CASSLAGTNYEQYF.

The chain uses TRBV7-9 and TRBJ2-2; no clear D. Germline values: CDR1 SEHNR, CDR2 FQNEAQ (reference sequence). V lost 5 bases and J 7 bases, leaving 17 bases between the germline ends. The CDR3 contains 15 residues. The CDR3 is CASSQEAPSVGELFF. In DNA form, the CDR3 reads TGTGCCAGCAGCCAAGAAGCCCCTTCAGTCGGGGAGCTGTTTTTT.

The CDR3 loop is CASSLPLWGGAGELFF. The CDR3 DNA is TGTGCCAGCAGTTTGCCGCTCTGGGGGGGCGCCGGGGAGCTGTTTTTT. The rearrangement joins TRBV28 to TRBJ2-2; weak D call: TRBD2 (7 bases). CDR3 size: 16 residues. Germline V gene lookup returns CDR1 MDHEN and CDR2 SYDVKM. The V gene lost 3 bases and the J gene lost 6 bases, with 17 bases spanning the gap.

This clonotype was detected ten times or more. The rearrangement links TRBV7-4 to TRBJ1-4, with 7 bases fitting TRBD1. V lost 5 bases to trimming and J lost 5 bases; unmatched junction nucleotides: 17. Per germline, CDR1 SGHVT and CDR2 SQSDAQ. CDR3 length: 18 amino acids. The CDR3 region has the DNA TGTGCCAGCAGCCTGGACAGGCGGTGGGTTCATGCAAATGAAAAACTGTTTTTT. Translation gives CASSLDRRWVHANEKLFF.

The chain employs TRBV20-1 and TRBJ2-1, with TRBD2 identical over 7 bases. The junction had 13 bases not matched to a gene; V was cut back by 3 bases and J by 8 bases. The germline CDR1 and CDR2 sequences are DFQATT and SNEGSKA (reference sequence). This CDR3 spans 15 amino acids. The CDR3 DNA reads TGCAGTGCTAGGGCCAAGCGGGGCGGCATATATGAGCAGTTCTTC. This encodes CSARAKRGGIYEQFF.

Written as DNA, the CDR3 is TGTGCCAGCAGCCAAGCCGCTAGCACAGATACGCAGTATTTT. Its translation is CASSQAASTDTQYF. The chain joins TRBV3-1 to TRBJ2-3; no clear D gene. The germline V gene encodes CDR1 LGHDT and CDR2 YNNKEL (reference sequence). This CDR3 has 14 amino acids. Trimming left V 1 base short and J 0 bases short, with 5 bases between.

This clonotype was detected a few times. The chain links TRBV5-4 to TRBJ1-2, with 10 bases fitting TRBD1. V lost 2 bases and J lost 7; bases outside the gene matches: 2. The CDR3 consists of 13 residues. The germline gives CDR1 SGHNT, CDR2 YYREEE (reference sequence). CDR3: CASSLGTGVGYTF. CDR3 DNA: TGTGCCAGCAGCTTAGGGACAGGGGTTGGCTACACCTTC. The full variable domain, its missing parts supplied by reference TRBV5-4 and TRBJ1-2, is ETGVTQSPTHLIKTRGQQVTLRCSSQSGHNTVSWYQQALGQGPQFIFQYYREEENGRGNFPPRFSGLQFPNYSSELNVNALELDDSALYLCASSLGTGVGYTFGSGTRLTVV.

With regard to this clonotype: This may come from a read error, since a much larger clone is one base off. The gene calls are TRBV20-1 and TRBJ2-3; TRBD2 matches 11 bases. Trimming took 7 bases from V and 10 from J; bases not matched to a gene: 16. This CDR3 comprises 15 residues. Per germline, CDR1 DFQATT and CDR2 SNEGSKA (reference sequence). The CDR3 nucleotides are TGCAGTGTCATCCAGACTAGCGGGGTCCTTGGTGCGCAGTATTTT. As protein: CSVIQTSGVLGAQYF.

Many counts were recorded for this clonotype. The chain couples TRBV11-3 to TRBJ2-3; D remains ambiguous. This CDR3 contains 12 residues. Germline-derived CDR1 and CDR2 are SGHNT and YENEEA. Trimming stripped 9 bases from V and 0 bases from J, with 7 bases between. CDR3 nucleotides: TGTGCCAGTCAGCTAAGCACAGATACGCAGTATTTT. Amino acids: CASQLSTDTQYF.

This clonotype was counted many times. This chain uses TRBV13 with TRBJ2-6; TRBD2 aligns across 12 bases. The CDR3 is made up of 18 amino acids. Trimming removed 7 bases from V and 2 bases from J; junction bases left unmatched: 9. Per germline, CDR1 PRHDT and CDR2 FYEKMQ (reference sequence). CDR3: CASKRTSGVGAGANVLTF. The CDR3 nucleotides read TGTGCCAGCAAACGGACTAGCGGGGTAGGAGCTGGGGCCAACGTCCTGACTTTC.

The table lists this clonotype with many counts. The chain uses TRBV7-2 and TRBJ2-6; D is undetermined. Trimming cost V 1 base and J 4 bases, with 17 bases left between them. This CDR3 is built from 18 residues. The germline CDR1 and CDR2 sequences are SGHTA and FQGNSA. CDR3 sequence: CASSLEYSWVWGANVLTF. The CDR3 DNA reads TGTGCCAGCAGCTTAGAGTACAGTTGGGTCTGGGGGGCCAACGTCCTGACTTTC.

This clonotype was observed a handful of times. The V gene is TRBV6-1, the J gene TRBJ2-7; no definite D call. The CDR3 is 14 residues long. V dropped 1 base and J dropped 1 base, with 8 bases sitting between them. Looked up from germline, CDR1 is MNHNS and CDR2 is SASEGT. CDR3 coding DNA: TGTGCCAGCAGTGAAGTTGGGCATTCCTACGAGCAGTACTTC. The encoded protein is CASSEVGHSYEQYF.

The rearrangement joins TRBV28 to TRBJ2-2; a weak D match, TRBD2 (6 bases). The germline V gene has CDR1 MDHEN and CDR2 SYDVKM. This CDR3 has 13 residues. V lost 7 bases to trimming and J lost 6 bases, with 12 bases between them. CDR3 loop: CASKRVRAGELFF. CDR3 nucleotide sequence: TGTGCCAGCAAGCGGGTTAGGGCCGGGGAGCTGTTTTTT.

This clonotype occurred many times. V gene TRBV7-2 combines with J gene TRBJ2-5, with D tentatively TRBD2 (6 bases). Trimming cost V 6 bases and J 1 base, with 9 bases left between them. The CDR3 covers 13 residues. Germline V gives CDR1 SGHTA, CDR2 FQGNSA. The CDR3 coding sequence is TGTGCCAGCAGTCGGGGGTTCCAAGAGACCCAGTACTTC. It codes for CASSRGFQETQYF.

This clonotype was counted between two and nine times. V and J are TRBV9 and TRBJ1-3; 10 bases line up with TRBD1. The junction had 8 bases not matched to a gene; V was cut back by 4 bases and J by 4 bases. CDR3 length equals 16 residues. Germline values: CDR1 SGDLS, CDR2 YYNGEE. The CDR3 bases are TGTGCCAGCAGCTTCAGACAGGGGGCGATGGGAAACACCATATATTTT. Its translation: CASSFRQGAMGNTIYF. The complete variable domain, with remaining parts taken from reference TRBV9 and TRBJ1-3, reads DSGVTQTPKHLITATGQRVTLRCSPRSGDLSVYWYQQSLDQGLQFLIQYYNGEERAKGNILERFSAQQFPDLHSELNLSSLELGDSALYFCASSFRQGAMGNTIYFGEGSWLTVV.

This clonotype was picked up many times. The chain carries TRBV13 and TRBJ1-6, with D maybe TRBD1 (5 bases). V lost 3 bases and J 7 bases, leaving 10 bases between the germline ends. This CDR3 is 14 amino acids long. CDR1 PRHDT and CDR2 FYEKMQ come from the germline V gene (reference sequence). CDR3 sequence: CASSFGTENSPLHF. CDR3 coding DNA: TGTGCCAGCAGCTTCGGGACGGAGAATTCACCCCTCCACTTT.

With regard to this clonotype: A much larger clone differs by one base, so this may be a read error. The chain has TRBV12-3 or TRBV12-4 and TRBJ1-4; D is possibly TRBD1 (6 bases). The CDR3 is 15 amino acids. Trimming pared 5 bases from V and 2 bases from J, leaving 12 bases between. The CDR3 DNA reads TGTGCCAGCAGTCCACCCAGGGGCACTAATGAAAAACTGTTTTTT. It translates to CASSPPRGTNEKLFF.

This clonotype was seen repeatedly, ten times or more. The chain uses TRBV15 and TRBJ2-5; 7 bases map to TRBD2. This CDR3 region has 13 residues. The V segment lost 4 bases and the J segment 4 bases; nucleotides outside the gene matches: 3. Per germline, CDR1 LNHNV and CDR2 YYDKDF (reference sequence). The CDR3 coding sequence is TGTGCCACCAGCAAAATAGCGGGAGAGACCCAGTACTTC. Protein sequence: CATSKIAGETQYF.

This clonotype was seen at least ten times. The chain recombines TRBV12-3 or TRBV12-4 with TRBJ2-1; D is uncertain. V lost 6 bases and J 1 base, leaving 10 bases between the germline ends. CDR3 length: 14 residues. The CDR3 sequence: CASRPGGSYNEQFF. In DNA, the CDR3 is TGTGCCAGCAGGCCTGGCGGATCCTACAATGAGCAGTTCTTC.